This TCR beta chain came from a study of cytomegalovirus exposure and HLA in healthy donors. PCR was performed using 60 Vbeta and 13 Jbeta primers. The repertoire was sequenced with immunoSEQ multiplex PCR; TCRdb's copy has only in-frame clones and lacks some. The sample lists approximately 100,000 clones; 65% to 80% were seen once. V was cut by 5 bases and J by 4 bases, with 11 bases left in between. CDR3 length: 13 residues. Germline V gene data show CDR1 as SGHAT and CDR2 as FQNNGV. With respect to this clone: Antigen specificity is unknown.

Study outcomes and limitations: Later analysis associated a missense DCLRE1C variant with TCR beta V- and J-gene trimming. Across all donors, roughly uniform sequencing depth was an assumption of the presence/absence analyses. Because they were indistinguishable, some V segments, including TRBV6-2 and TRBV6-3, were excluded.

Sequenced: PBMCs. The chain recombines TRBV11-2 with TRBJ1-1; D gene unclear. This clonotype was sampled from a man in his fifties or sixties in good health and CMV-seropositive. Written as DNA, the CDR3 is TGTGCCAGCAGCCCCCGTTCGGGCACTGAAGCTTTCTTT. It specifies CASSPRSGTEAFF.